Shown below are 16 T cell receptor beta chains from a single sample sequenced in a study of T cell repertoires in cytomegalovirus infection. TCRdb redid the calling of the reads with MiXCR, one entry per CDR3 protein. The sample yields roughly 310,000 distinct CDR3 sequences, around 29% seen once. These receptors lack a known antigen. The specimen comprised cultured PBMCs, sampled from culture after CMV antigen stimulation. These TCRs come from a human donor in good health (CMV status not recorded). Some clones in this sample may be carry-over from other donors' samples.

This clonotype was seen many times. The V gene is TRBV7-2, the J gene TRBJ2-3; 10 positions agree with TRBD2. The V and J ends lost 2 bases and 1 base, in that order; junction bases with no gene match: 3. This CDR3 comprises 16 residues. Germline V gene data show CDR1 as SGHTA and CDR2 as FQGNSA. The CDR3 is CASSLLAGAGTDTQYF. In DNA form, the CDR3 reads TGTGCCAGCAGCTTACTAGCGGGAGCAGGCACAGATACGCAGTATTTT.

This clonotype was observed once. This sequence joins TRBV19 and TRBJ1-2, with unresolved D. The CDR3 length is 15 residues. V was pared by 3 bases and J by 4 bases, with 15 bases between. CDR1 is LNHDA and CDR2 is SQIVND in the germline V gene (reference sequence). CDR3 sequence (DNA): TGTGCCAGTAGTATTTACAGCGACGTGGGCTATGGCTACACCTTC. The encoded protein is CASSIYSDVGYGYTF.

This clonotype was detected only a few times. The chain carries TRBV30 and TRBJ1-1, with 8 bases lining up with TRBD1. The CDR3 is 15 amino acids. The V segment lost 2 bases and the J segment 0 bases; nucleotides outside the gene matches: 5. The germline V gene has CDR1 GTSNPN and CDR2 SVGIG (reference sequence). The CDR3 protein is CAWSTTGGMNTEAFF. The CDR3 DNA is TGTGCCTGGAGTACAACAGGGGGTATGAACACTGAAGCTTTCTTT.

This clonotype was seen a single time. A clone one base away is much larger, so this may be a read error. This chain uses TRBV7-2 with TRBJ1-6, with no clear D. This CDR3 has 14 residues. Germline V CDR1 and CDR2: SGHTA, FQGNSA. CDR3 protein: CASSPWFNNSPHHF. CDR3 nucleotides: TGTGCCAGCAGCCCGTGGTTCAATAATTCACCCCACCACTTT.

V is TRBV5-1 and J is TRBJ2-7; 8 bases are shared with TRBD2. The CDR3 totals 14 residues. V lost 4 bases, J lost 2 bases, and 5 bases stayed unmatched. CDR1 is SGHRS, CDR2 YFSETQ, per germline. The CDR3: CASSANSGTYEQYF. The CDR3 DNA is TGCGCCAGCAGCGCGAATAGCGGGACCTACGAGCAGTACTTC.

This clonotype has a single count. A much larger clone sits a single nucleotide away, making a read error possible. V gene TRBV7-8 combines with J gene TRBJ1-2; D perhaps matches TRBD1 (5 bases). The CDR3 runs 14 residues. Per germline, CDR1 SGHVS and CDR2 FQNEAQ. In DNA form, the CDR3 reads TGTGCCAGCAGCTTAACGACGGACAACTATAGCTACACCTTC. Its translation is CASSLTTDNYSYTF.

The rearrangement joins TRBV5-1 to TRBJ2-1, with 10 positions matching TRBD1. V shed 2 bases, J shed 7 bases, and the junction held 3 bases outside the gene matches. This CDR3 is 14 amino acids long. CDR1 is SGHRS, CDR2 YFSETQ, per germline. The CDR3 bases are TGCGCCAGCAGCTTCCCGGACAGGGGGAATGAGCAGTTCTTC. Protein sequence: CASSFPDRGNEQFF. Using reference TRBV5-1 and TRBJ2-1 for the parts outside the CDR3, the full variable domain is KAGVTQTPRYLIKTRGQQVTLSCSPISGHRSVSWYQQTPGQGLQFLFEYFSETQRNKGNFPGRFSGRQFSNSRSEMNVSTLELGDSALYLCASSFPDRGNEQFFGPGTRLTVL.

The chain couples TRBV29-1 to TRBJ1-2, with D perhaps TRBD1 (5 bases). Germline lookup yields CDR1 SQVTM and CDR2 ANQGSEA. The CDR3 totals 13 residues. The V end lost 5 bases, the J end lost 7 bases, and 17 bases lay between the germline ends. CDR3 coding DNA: TGCAGCGTTCACACCGGGACCGTGGCTGGCTACACCTTC. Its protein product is CSVHTGTVAGYTF. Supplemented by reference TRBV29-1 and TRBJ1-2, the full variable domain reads SAVISQKPSRDICQRGTSLTIQCQVDSQVTMMFWYRQQPGQSLTLIATANQGSEATYESGFVIDKFPISRPNLTFSTLTVSNMSPEDSSIYLCSVHTGTVAGYTFGSGTRLTVV.

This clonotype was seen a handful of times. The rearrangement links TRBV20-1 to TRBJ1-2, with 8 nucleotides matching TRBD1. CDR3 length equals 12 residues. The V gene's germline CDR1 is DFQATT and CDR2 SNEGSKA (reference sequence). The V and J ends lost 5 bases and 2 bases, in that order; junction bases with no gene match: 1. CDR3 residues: CSARTGNYGYTF. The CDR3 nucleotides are TGCAGTGCTCGGACAGGGAACTATGGCTACACCTTC.

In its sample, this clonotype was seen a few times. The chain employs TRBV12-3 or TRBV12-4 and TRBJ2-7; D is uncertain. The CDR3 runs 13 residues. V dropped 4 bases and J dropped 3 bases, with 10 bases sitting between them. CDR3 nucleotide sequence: TGTGCCAGCAGTTACGGCCCTGGCTACGAGCAGTACTTC. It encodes CASSYGPGYEQYF.

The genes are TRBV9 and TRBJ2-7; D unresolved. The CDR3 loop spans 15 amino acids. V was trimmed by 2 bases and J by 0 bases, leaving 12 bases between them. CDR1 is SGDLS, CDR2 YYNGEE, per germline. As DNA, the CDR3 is TGTGCCAGCAGCGTGAGCAGCTCATTCTCCTACGAGCAGTACTTC. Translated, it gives CASSVSSSFSYEQYF.

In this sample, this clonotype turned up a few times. The CDR3 is CSAATRTATGGYTF. The CDR3 nucleotides read TGCAGTGCGGCTACCCGGACGGCTACGGGTGGCTACACCTTC. The chain uses TRBV20-1 and TRBJ1-2; D unresolved. There are 14 residues in the CDR3. V lost 6 bases and J 7 bases, leaving 21 bases between the germline ends. Germline-derived CDR1 and CDR2 are DFQATT and SNEGSKA (reference sequence).

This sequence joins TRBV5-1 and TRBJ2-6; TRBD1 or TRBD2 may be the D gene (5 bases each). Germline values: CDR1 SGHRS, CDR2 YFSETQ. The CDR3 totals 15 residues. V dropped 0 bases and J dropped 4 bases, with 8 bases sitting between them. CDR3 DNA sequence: TGCGCCAGCAGCTTGGGGGGGACCGGGGCCAACGTCCTGACTTTC. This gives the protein CASSLGGTGANVLTF. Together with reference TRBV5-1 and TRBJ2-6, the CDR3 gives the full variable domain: KAGVTQTPRYLIKTRGQQVTLSCSPISGHRSVSWYQQTPGQGLQFLFEYFSETQRNKGNFPGRFSGRQFSNSRSEMNVSTLELGDSALYLCASSLGGTGANVLTFGAGSRLTVL.

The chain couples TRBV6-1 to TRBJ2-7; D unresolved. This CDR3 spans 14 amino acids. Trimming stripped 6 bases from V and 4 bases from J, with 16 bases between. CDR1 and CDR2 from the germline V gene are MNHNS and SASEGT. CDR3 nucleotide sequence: TGTGCCAGCAGCTACAGTGGGGTGAGGTACGAGCAGTACTTC. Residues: CASSYSGVRYEQYF.

The CDR3 loop reads CASTEIPHVKPQHF. The CDR3 DNA reads as TGTGCCAGCACCGAAATCCCCCACGTGAAGCCCCAGCATTTT. The chain is built from TRBV12-3 or TRBV12-4 and TRBJ1-5; D is unclear. V was shortened by 7 bases and J by 8 bases, with 18 bases between the two germline ends. CDR3 length equals 14 residues.

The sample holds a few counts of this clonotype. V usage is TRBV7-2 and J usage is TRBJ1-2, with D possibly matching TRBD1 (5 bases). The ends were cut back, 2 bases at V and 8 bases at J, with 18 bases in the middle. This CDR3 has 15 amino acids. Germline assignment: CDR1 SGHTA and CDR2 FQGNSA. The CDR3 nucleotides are TGTGCCAGCAGCTTATTTATGGGTAGGGGATGGGGCTACACCTTC. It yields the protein CASSLFMGRGWGYTF.